This TCR beta chain was captured in a study of neurological immune-mediated disorders. General study findings and limits: No sharing of CDR3 amino acid sequences was observed among expanded clones across subjects, suggesting private repertoires in all groups. Phylogenetic grouping placed 18 of 34 multiple sclerosis patients' repertoires in one related-CDR3 cluster, a possible signature.

Ten or more counts support this clonotype. Its antigen remains unidentified. CDR3 length: 14 residues. V lost 6 bases, J lost 1 base, and 9 bases lay in between. PBMCs stored at -80 C, numbering 2 million, were the origin of the unsorted libraries. MiXCR, applied by TCRdb to the 5' RACE reads, yields one record per CDR3 protein. The profile covers tens of thousands of distinct CDR3 sequences, with about 1.4% appearing a single time and roughly 8.7% taken by the ten largest. The TCR originated in a woman aged 25 to 45 with multiple sclerosis. Material for sequencing was PBMCs. V gene TRBV12-3 or TRBV12-4 combines with J gene TRBJ2-2; D remains unclear. DNA of the CDR3: TGTGCCAGCAGGTGGTTCATGAACACCGGGGAGCTGTTTTTT. Translation: CASRWFMNTGELFF.